A single T cell receptor (beta chain) is shown here with its context. Primers for the PCR totalled 60 Vbeta and 13 Jbeta. This table comes from immunoSEQ multiplex PCR, and its TCRdb copy is limited to in-frame clones, with some not included. Of approximately 180,000 clones listed, 75% to 85% are singletons. J lost 5 bases, V lost 3 bases, and 3 bases had no gene match. Germline lookup yields CDR1 SGHRS and CDR2 YFSETQ. This CDR3 region has 15 residues. All donors participated as healthy donors of bone marrow. This record comes from a study of cytomegalovirus exposure and HLA in healthy donors. What was sequenced was PBMCs. The chain has TRBV5-1 and TRBJ1-6; the match to TRBD1 covers 9 bases. This clonotype originated in a woman in her late teens or twenties in good health and CMV-seropositive. CDR3 protein: CASSYRGRNNSPLHF. CDR3 DNA: TGCGCCAGCAGCTACAGGGGGCGCAATAATTCACCCCTCCACTTT.